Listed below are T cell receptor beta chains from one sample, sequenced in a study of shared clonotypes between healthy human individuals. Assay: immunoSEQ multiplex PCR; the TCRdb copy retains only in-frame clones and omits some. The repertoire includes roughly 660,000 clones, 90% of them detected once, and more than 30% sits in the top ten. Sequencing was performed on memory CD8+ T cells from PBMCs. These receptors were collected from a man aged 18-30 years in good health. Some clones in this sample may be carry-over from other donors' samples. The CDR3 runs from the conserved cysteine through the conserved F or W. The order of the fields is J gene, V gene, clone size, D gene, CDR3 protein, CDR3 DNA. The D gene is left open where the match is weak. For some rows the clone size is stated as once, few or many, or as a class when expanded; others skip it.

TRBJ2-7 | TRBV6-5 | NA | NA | CASSSSTYEQYF | TGTGCCAGCAGTTCGAGCACCTACGAGCAGTACTTC
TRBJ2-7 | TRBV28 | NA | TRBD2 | CASSQLGTSGSSPRYEQYF | TGTGCCAGCAGTCAGTTAGGGACTAGCGGGAGTTCGCCCCGTTACGAGCAGTACTTC
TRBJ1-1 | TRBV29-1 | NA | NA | CSVEDLMNTEAFF | TGCAGCGTTGAAGATCTCATGAACACTGAAGCTTTCTTT
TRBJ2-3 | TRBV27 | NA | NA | CASRPLGSGGGADTQYF | TGTGCCAGCAGGCCGCTAGGGAGCGGAGGGGGGGCAGATACGCAGTATTTT
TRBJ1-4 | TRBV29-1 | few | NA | CSVGQIGEKLFF | TGCAGCGTTGGGCAGATAGGAGAAAAACTGTTTTTT
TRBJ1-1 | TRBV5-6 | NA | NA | CASSLTRLNTEAFF | TGTGCCAGCAGCTTGACGCGGTTGAACACTGAAGCTTTCTTT
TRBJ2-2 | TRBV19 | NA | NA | CASSTGTLGGELFF | TGTGCCAGTAGTACCGGAACCCTCGGCGGGGAGCTGTTTTTT
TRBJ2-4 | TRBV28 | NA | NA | CASSLGQGSDIQYF | TGTGCCAGCAGTTTGGGTCAGGGGTCGGACATTCAGTACTTC
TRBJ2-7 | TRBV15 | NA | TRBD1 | CATSFRQGEVEQYF | TGTGCCACCAGCTTTCGACAGGGGGAGGTAGAGCAGTACTTC
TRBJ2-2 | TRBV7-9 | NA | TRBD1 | CASSPTGGLSPGELFF | TGTGCCAGCAGTCCCACAGGGGGCCTAAGCCCCGGGGAGCTGTTTTTT
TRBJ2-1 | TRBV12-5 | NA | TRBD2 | CASGLITGTSVYEQFF | TGTGCTAGTGGTTTGATAACCGGGACTAGTGTCTATGAGCAGTTCTTC
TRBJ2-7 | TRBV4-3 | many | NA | CASSSRLSYEQYF | TGCGCCAGCAGCTCCAGGTTATCCTACGAGCAGTACTTC
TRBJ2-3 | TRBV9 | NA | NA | CASSVDLRLDTDTQYF | TGTGCCAGCAGCGTAGATCTCAGACTAGACACAGATACGCAGTATTTT
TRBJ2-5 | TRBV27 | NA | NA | CASSFIGPRGGTQYF | TGTGCCAGCAGTTTCATTGGTCCCAGGGGGGGGACCCAGTACTTC
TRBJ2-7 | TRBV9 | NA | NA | CASSVEQVSINEQYF | TGTGCCAGCAGCGTGGAGCAGGTCTCGATAAACGAGCAGTACTTC
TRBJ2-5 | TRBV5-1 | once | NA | CASSPGDEETQYF | TGCGCCAGCAGCCCGGGGGATGAAGAGACCCAGTACTTC
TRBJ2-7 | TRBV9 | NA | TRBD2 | CASSVGASGTSYEQYF | TGTGCCAGCAGCGTAGGGGCTAGCGGGACTTCCTACGAGCAGTACTTC
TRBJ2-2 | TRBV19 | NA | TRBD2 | CASSIGLAGGGELFF | TGTGCCAGTAGTATCGGCCTAGCGGGAGGCGGGGAGCTGTTTTTT
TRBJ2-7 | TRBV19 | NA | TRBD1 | CASKTGTGTYEQYF | TGTGCCAGTAAGACCGGGACAGGAACCTACGAGCAGTACTTC
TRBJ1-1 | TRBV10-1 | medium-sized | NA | CASSDGLNTEAFF | TGCGCCAGCAGTGATGGTTTGAACACTGAAGCTTTCTTT
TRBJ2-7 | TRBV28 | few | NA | CASSPRRRDPYEQYF | TGTGCCAGCAGTCCACGGAGGCGGGACCCCTACGAGCAGTACTTC
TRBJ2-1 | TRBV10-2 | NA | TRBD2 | CASSEFTREGLLLDNEQFF | TGCGCCAGCAGTGAGTTTACGCGGGAGGGCCTGCTGTTAGACAATGAGCAGTTCTTC
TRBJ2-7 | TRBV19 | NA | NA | CATGGSGQVAYEQYF | TGTGCCACGGGGGGGTCGGGACAGGTGGCCTACGAGCAGTACTTC
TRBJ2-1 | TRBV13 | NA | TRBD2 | CASSSISGRAHNEQFF | TGTGCCAGCAGCTCGATTAGCGGGAGAGCCCACAATGAGCAGTTCTTC
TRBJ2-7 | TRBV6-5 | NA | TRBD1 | CASSSGQGYEQYF | TGTGCCAGCAGCTCGGGACAGGGCTACGAGCAGTACTTC
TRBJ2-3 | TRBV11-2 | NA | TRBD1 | CASSHPQGQEGTDTQYF | TGTGCCAGCAGCCATCCCCAAGGACAGGAGGGCACAGATACGCAGTATTTT
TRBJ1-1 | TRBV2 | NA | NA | CAGGGGEIEAFF | TGTGCCGGTGGAGGAGGGGAAATTGAAGCTTTCTTT
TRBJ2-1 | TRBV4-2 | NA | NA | CASSQPRVGRATYNEQFF | TGTGCCAGCAGCCAACCCCGGGTCGGCAGGGCCACCTACAATGAGCAGTTCTTC
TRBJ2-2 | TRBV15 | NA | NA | CATSSGGNTGELFF | TGTGCCACCAGCAGCGGGGGAAACACCGGGGAGCTGTTTTTT
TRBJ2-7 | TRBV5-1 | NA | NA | CASSLTSGAGEQYF | TGCGCCAGCAGCTTGACGTCAGGGGCAGGGGAGCAGTACTTC
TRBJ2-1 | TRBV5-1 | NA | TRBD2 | CASSFPTSGGPNNEQFF | TGCGCCAGCAGCTTTCCGACTAGCGGGGGCCCAAACAATGAGCAGTTCTTC
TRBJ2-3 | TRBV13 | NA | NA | CASSLDGWGGSTDTQYF | TGTGCCAGCAGCTTAGACGGGTGGGGCGGCAGCACAGATACGCAGTATTTT
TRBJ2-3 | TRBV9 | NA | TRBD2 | CASSPHSGTDTQYF | TGTGCCAGCAGCCCGCATAGCGGGACAGATACGCAGTATTTT
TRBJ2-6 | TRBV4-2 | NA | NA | CASSQGVRVGSSGANVLTF | TGTGCCAGCAGCCAAGGAGTCAGGGTCGGGAGCTCTGGGGCCAACGTCCTGACTTTC
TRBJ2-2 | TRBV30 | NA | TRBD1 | CASTGQLRGMAGELFF | TGTGCCTCAACGGGACAGCTCAGGGGTATGGCCGGGGAGCTGTTTTTT
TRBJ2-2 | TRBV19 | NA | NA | CASTYSSTGELFF | TGTGCCAGTACGTATTCGTCCACCGGGGAGCTGTTTTTT
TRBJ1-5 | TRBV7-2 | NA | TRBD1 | CASSRTRQGAQPQHF | TGTGCCAGCAGTCGAACGAGGCAGGGGGCTCAGCCCCAGCATTTT
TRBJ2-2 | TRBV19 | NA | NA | CASRMGHYTGELFF | TGTGCCAGTAGGATGGGACACTACACCGGGGAGCTGTTTTTT
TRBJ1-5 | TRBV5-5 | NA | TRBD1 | CASSVTGGSQPQHF | TGTGCCAGCAGCGTGACAGGGGGCTCTCAGCCCCAGCATTTT
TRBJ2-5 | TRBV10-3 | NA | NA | CAIRGQGLQETQYF | TGTGCCATCAGAGGGCAGGGCCTCCAAGAGACCCAGTACTTC
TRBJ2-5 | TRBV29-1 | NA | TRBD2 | CSVEAGTSGRARETQYF | TGCAGCGTTGAAGCGGGCACTAGCGGGAGGGCCCGAGAGACCCAGTACTTC
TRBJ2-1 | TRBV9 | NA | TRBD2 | CASTVGLAADEQFF | TGTGCCAGCACCGTGGGACTAGCAGCAGATGAGCAGTTCTTC
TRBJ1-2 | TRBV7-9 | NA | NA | CASSPAGGPGYTF | TGTGCCAGCAGCCCAGCGGGTGGGCCGGGCTACACCTTC
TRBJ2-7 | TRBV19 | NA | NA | CASSSGATASYEQYF | TGTGCCAGTAGTTCTGGAGCGACCGCTTCCTACGAGCAGTACTTC
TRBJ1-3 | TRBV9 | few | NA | CASSPRQYRPEGNTIYF | TGTGCCAGCAGCCCCCGTCAATACAGGCCGGAGGGAAACACCATATATTTT
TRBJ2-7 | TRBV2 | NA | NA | CASSEALQGSSSYEQYF | TGTGCCAGCAGTGAAGCGCTTCAGGGGTCGAGCTCCTACGAGCAGTACTTC
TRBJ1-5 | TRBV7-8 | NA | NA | CASSSGQLNQPQHF | TGTGCCAGCAGCTCCGGACAGCTTAATCAGCCCCAGCATTTT